This T cell receptor (beta chain) was captured by sequencing in a study of cytomegalovirus exposure and HLA in healthy donors. Regarding the study as a whole: Among TCR beta chains, those listed as cytomegalovirus-associated numbered about 150. Rare TCR sequences predominated, though certain public TCRs were found in many donors.

The table came from immunoSEQ multiplex PCR; TCRdb's copy has only in-frame clones and leaves some out. This table has more than 250,000 clones, around 86% appearing once. CDR1 and CDR2 (germline): SNHLY, FYNNEI. The V end was cut by 3 bases, the J end by 5 bases, with 8 bases between. This CDR3 has 13 residues. Turning to this clone: Its specificity is unknown. The sample contains more than one DNA sequence encoding this CDR3.

The V gene is TRBV2, the J gene TRBJ2-1, with D possibly TRBD2 on 5 matching bases. The source of this sequence is a woman aged 18-29 years in good health and CMV-seronegative. What was sequenced was PBMCs. The CDR3 sequence is CASSELANNEQFF. CDR3 nucleotide sequence: TGTGCCAGCAGTGAGTTAGCGAACAATGAGCAGTTCTTC. Together with reference TRBV2 and TRBJ2-1, the CDR3 gives the full variable domain: EPEVTQTPSHQVTQMGQEVILRCVPISNHLYFYWYRQILGQKVEFLVSFYNNEISEKSEIFDDQFSVERPDGSNFTLKIRSTKLEDSAMYFCASSELANNEQFFGPGTRLTVL.